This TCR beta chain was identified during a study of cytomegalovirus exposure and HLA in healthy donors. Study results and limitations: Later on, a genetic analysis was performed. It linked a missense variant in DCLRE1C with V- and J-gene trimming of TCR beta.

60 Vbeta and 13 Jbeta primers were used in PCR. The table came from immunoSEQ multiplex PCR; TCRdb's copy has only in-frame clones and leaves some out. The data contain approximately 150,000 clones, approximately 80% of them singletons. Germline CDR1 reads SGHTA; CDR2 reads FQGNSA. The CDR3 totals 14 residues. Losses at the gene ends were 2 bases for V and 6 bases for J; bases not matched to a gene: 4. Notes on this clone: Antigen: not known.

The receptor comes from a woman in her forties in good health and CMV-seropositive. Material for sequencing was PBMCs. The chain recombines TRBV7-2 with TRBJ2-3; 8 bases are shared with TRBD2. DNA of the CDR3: TGTGCCAGCAGCTTAACGGGAGGGGGGGATACGCAGTATTTT. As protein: CASSLTGGGDTQYF.